The text below deals with one T cell receptor (beta chain). No cognate antigen has been identified for it. No much larger clone is present one base from it, and per-base qualities are unavailable. The sample belongs to a study of cytomegalovirus exposure and HLA in healthy donors (TCRdb year 2017). Concerning the study at large: According to an earlier analysis of around 600 of the donors, 200 million or so T cells yielded roughly 100 million unique TCR beta sequences and 250 to 350 Gb of sequence data. An early release that covered 640 HLA-typed donors contained approximately 300 gigabases of sequencing data and 85 million to 100 million unique TCR sequences. Of the roughly 410 genotyped donors, roughly 76% were placed in the genetic ancestry cluster associated with self-reported Caucasian donors. The aim of the study was to test whether cataloging public T cell receptors could identify signatures of past pathogen exposure. The study profiled the T cell repertoires of about 720 subjects by immunosequencing and related them to cytomegalovirus serostatus. Besides the first cohort of approximately 710 subjects, a separate validation cohort made up of roughly 130 different subjects was used. High-throughput TCR immunosequencing, statistical association of individual TCRs with disease status, and machine learning were combined to predict cytomegalovirus infection status. A later analysis re-examined previously published TCR beta repertoires from over 500 donors and added high-resolution HLA genotyping to investigate patterns of TCR occurrence. Rather than drawing on any new phenotypic data, the later analysis identified candidate immune exposures from TCR beta sequences and the way those sequences occurred across donors. An earlier analysis of approximately 630 of the donors applied high-throughput TCR beta sequencing to assess whether each TCR beta V gene segment acted as functional or pseudogenic. Donor age, sex, ethnicity and CMV serostatus were collected together with the repertoire data. A later genetic analysis took genome-wide SNP genotypes for about three fifths of the 666 donors and used that subset as a discovery cohort. Every discovery cohort repertoire had been produced on one sequencing platform. Class I and class II HLA loci were covered by the typing at four-digit resolution. Typing coverage differed by locus: A, B, C, DRB1 and DQB1 were typed in roughly 629-640 donors, DQA1 in about 500, DPA1 in nearly 610, and DPB1 in approximately 450. Five DR-DQ haplotypes were treated as single units for association and clustering because of strong linkage in the cohort. Among approximately 370 genotyped donors of the cohort, an average of approximately 240,000 unique TCR beta nucleotide sequences was sequenced per donor, of which approximately 19% were non-productive. Overall study outcomes, separate from this receptor: A later analysis associated about 16,000 TCR beta sequences with specific HLA alleles at a false discovery rate of 0.05. In a later analysis, several top co-occurrence clusters were reported to appear linked to parvovirus B19, influenza, CMV and Epstein-Barr virus. Approximately 18 rarely observed V segments, including chromosome 9 orphons, were excluded from the earlier analysis of about 600 of the donors because counts were too low. Most TCR sequences were observed very rarely across donors, whereas some public TCRs were present in many individuals. An association between a missense DCLRE1C variant and V-gene and J-gene trimming of TCR beta chains was found in a later genetic analysis and replicated in an independent cohort. Linkage disequilibrium might explain the correlated functional status among segregating V segments, but an unknown experimental factor could not be excluded. The cohort was sequenced for TCR beta chains only, and without alpha or paired-chain data the features that could be detected were limited. Because HLA typing was missing for some donors at each locus, association tests included only the typed subset. Roughly uniform sequencing depth across donors was assumed in presence/absence analyses, although this assumption may not hold. The classifier was reported to diagnose cytomegalovirus status with high specificity and sensitivity in both the original and validation cohorts. A further reported finding was that TCR beta sequences accurately predicted the HLA-A and HLA-B alleles for most subjects in the first cohort. In a later analysis, HLA-associated TCR beta chains showed more clonal expansion and lower generation probabilities than non-associated chains that were equally common. The sequencing pipeline was judged likely to have produced a cluster of highly shared sequence variants as a technical artifact. For the cohort, immune exposure information was limited to CMV serostatus. In vitro tests confirmed that a few of the cytomegalovirus-associated TCR beta chains recognize cytomegalovirus antigens. A total of 150 or so TCR beta chains were listed by the study as associated with cytomegalovirus. A later analysis found that TCR association rates varied across HLA loci, with DRB1 alleles showing the most associated TCRs and HLA-C alleles the fewest. According to a later genetic analysis, donors in an Asian-associated ancestry cluster had fewer N-insertions in productive TCRs than the approximately 630-donor mean. When HLA alleles, especially DR and DQ, strongly co-occurred, TCR associations were difficult to assign to individual alleles. According to the authors, the approach could potentially be generalized to other disease states and immunological phenotypes. According to a later analysis, most CMV-associated TCR beta chains appeared to be HLA-restricted, and the HLA associations seemed to be driven largely by CMV exposure. In an earlier analysis of about 600 of the donors, most TCR beta V segments appeared in productive rearrangements about 87% or about 30% of the time, broadly matching IMGT annotations.

The cohort comprised several hundred healthy bone marrow donors. All cohort members were sampled while nominally healthy, although unrecorded immune exposures were likely present. The donor was CMV seronegative and belonged to the group of around 400 seronegative cohort members. Each donor provided a peripheral blood sample, and peripheral blood mononuclear cells were used for TCR beta sequencing. Genomic DNA was extracted from the blood cell samples with the Qiagen DNeasy Blood Extraction Kit. The library was made by the immunoSEQ multiplex PCR assay. For the multiplex PCR, a mixture combining 60 forward primers for TCR Vbeta segments and 13 reverse primers for TCR Jbeta segments was used. The CDR3 region of rearranged TCR beta genes was amplified from genomic DNA with a multiplex PCR assay. The amplified TCR beta libraries were sequenced on the Illumina HiSeq System as 87-base-pair reads. Under the source paper's analysis protocol: A later analysis tallied 75 million to 95 million unique TCR beta chains across the 550 to 850 repertoires, and around 10 million of those chains were shared by two or more donors. Raw reads were error-corrected and collapsed into unique sequences with a nearest-neighbor algorithm that merged closely related sequences to remove PCR and sequencing errors. CDR3 sequences were aligned to IMGT reference sequences to assign V, D and J gene segments. For a sequence to be retained, a match of at least six nucleotides to both a V gene segment and a J gene segment was required. A rearrangement was called productive if the CDR3 had no stop codons and remained in frame with V and J, and every other rearrangement was called non-productive. CDR3 was defined according to IMGT convention as the region running from the second conserved V-encoded cysteine to the conserved J-encoded phenylalanine. In an earlier analysis of around 600 of the donors, sequences lacking an unambiguous match to a single V gene segment were excluded. In an earlier analysis of around 590 of the donors, a V segment was called functional when productive rearrangements were above 56.7%, and segregating when the standard deviation between donors exceeded 5%. A statistical classification framework was developed to diagnose cytomegalovirus status using the catalog of TCR beta chain sequences. In a later analysis, TCR nucleotide sequences were compared against IMGT/GENE-DB human TR gene sequences so that V and J genes could be assigned. A later analysis assigned CDR3 sequences and most-parsimonious VDJ recombination scenarios with the TCRdist pipeline. In a later analysis, each TCR beta chain was defined by its CDR3 amino acid sequence together with its V-gene family, and reads lacking a unique V-gene family were excluded. To address suspected cross-contamination and a sequencing artifact, a later analysis removed 592 highly shared, low-generation-probability nucleotide sequences. In a later analysis, a clonal expansion index for each public chain was calculated from normalized within-repertoire ranks of inferred template counts. Generation probabilities in a later analysis came from a VDJ recombination model fitted to out-of-frame rearrangements, and those results were checked against IGoR. In a later analysis, TCR-TCR, TCR-HLA and TCR-CMV co-occurrence was scored with hypergeometric tests, and a repertoire-size bias correction was applied to TCR pairs. To estimate false discovery rates, a later analysis permuted the HLA or CMV assignments 20 times. In a later analysis, co-occurring TCRs were grouped with DBSCAN, and TCRdist sequence similarity was added when clustering was performed within HLA-allele-positive subsets. Co-occurrence clustering excluded repertoires with fewer than 30,000 or more than 120,000 public chains, plus five with anomalous nucleotide sharing. TCRdb took this table from immuneACCESS and kept in-frame rearrangements with V and J called. Such tables lack part of the clones; where checked against another copy, unresolved V genes explain under half of the gap, and the rest is unexplained. For V, J and clone size, that table is used; D and trimming come from the DNA. In this sample the table shows around 130,000 clones, around 80% of which occur a single time. 5% to 6.5% of the sample is taken by the ten largest.

The sequenced sample consisted of PBMCs. The receptor was derived from a man aged 25 to 40 in good health and CMV-seronegative.

The nucleotide sequence is TGTGCCAGCAGCGCCATGGGGGGGATTACGATCCAAGAGACCCAGTACTTC. It encodes CASSAMGGITIQETQYF. The chain was built from TRBV11-2 and TRBJ2-5; 7 bases in the middle match TRBD2. The CDR3 runs 17 amino acids, cysteine and phenylalanine included. Kept here is only the CDR3 DNA, which spans 51 bases and is read in frame from base 1. Here V drops 5 bases and J drops 1 base, and the junction holds 13 bases not matched to any gene. The germline V gene supplies CDR1 SGHAT and CDR2 FQNNGV.